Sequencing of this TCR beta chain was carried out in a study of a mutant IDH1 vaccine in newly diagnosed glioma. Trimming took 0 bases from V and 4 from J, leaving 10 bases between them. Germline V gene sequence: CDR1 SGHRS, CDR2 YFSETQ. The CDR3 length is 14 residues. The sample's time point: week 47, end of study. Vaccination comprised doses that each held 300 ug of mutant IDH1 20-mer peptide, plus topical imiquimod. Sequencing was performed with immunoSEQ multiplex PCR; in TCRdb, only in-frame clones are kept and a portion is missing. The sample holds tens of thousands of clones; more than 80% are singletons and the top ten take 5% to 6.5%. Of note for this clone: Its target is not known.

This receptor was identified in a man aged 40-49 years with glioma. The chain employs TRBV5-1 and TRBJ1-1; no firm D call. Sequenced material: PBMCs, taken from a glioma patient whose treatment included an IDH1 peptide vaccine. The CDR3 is CASSLGPGSTEAFF. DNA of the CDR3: TGCGCCAGCAGCTTGGGGCCAGGATCCACTGAAGCTTTCTTT.